Listed below are T cell receptor beta chains from one sample, sequenced in a study of T cells after yellow fever vaccination. TCRdb independently ran MiXCR on the 5' RACE reads; one entry per CDR3 protein. This sample has more than 95,000 distinct CDR3 sequences, with about 8.2% found just once. The source was CD8+ T cells sorted from PBMCs, collected on the day of the yellow fever booster vaccination. These receptors were obtained from a man aged 18 to 30 who received the YFV17D yellow fever vaccine. CDR3s include the opening cysteine and the closing phenylalanine or tryptophan. The D gene is left open where the match is weak. Only part of the rows carry a size: once, few, many, or a class if the clone is expanded.

TRBV19	NA	few	TRBJ1-1	TGTGCCAGCACCTCTGACGGGGGGTATGAAGCTTTCTTT	CASTSDGGYEAFF
TRBV6-5	NA	few	TRBJ2-1	TGTGCCAGCAAAAATAGCGGCTACAATGAGCAGTTCTTC	CASKNSGYNEQFF
TRBV4-3	NA	many	TRBJ1-6	TGCGCCAGCAGCCAAGGTCCCGGGGCAGGGGCCGAATCACCCCTCCACTTT	CASSQGPGAGAESPLHF
TRBV21-1	NA	NA	TRBJ2-3	TGTGCCAACTTTCCCCCGCAATTGGGGGGCTCCACAGATACGCAGTATTTT	CANFPPQLGGSTDTQYF
TRBV6-5	NA	few	TRBJ1-4	TGTGCCAGCAGTTACGTCGGGGGCGCTGAAAAACTGTTTTTT	CASSYVGGAEKLFF
TRBV29-1	TRBD2	NA	TRBJ2-3	TGCAGCGTCGCGGGAGTATCTAGCACAGATACGCAGTATTTT	CSVAGVSSTDTQYF
TRBV7-9	NA	few	TRBJ2-2	TGTGCCAGCAGCTTAGATCTCAGGGGTAGCACCGGGGAGCTGTTTTTT	CASSLDLRGSTGELFF
TRBV27	TRBD1	few	TRBJ1-2	TGTGCCAGCAGTTTGGCGGGGACAGGGTATGGCTACACCTTC	CASSLAGTGYGYTF
TRBV29-1	NA	few	TRBJ1-1	TGCAGCGTTGGAGGGGACGCTGAAGCTTTCTTT	CSVGGDAEAFF
TRBV10-3	TRBD1	few	TRBJ2-6	TGTGCCATCGCCGGGACAGGGGTCCGCGGGGGGGCCAACGTCCTGACTTTC	CAIAGTGVRGGANVLTF
TRBV28	NA	NA	TRBJ2-5	TGTGCCAGCAGTCCGAGGACCGACCCTTCGGGGACCCAGTACTTC	CASSPRTDPSGTQYF
TRBV27	NA	NA	TRBJ2-5	TGTGCCAGCAGTTTATGGGACGGGTTCCGGGAGACCCAGTACTTC	CASSLWDGFRETQYF
TRBV27	TRBD2	many	TRBJ2-4	TGTGCCAGCAGTTTCTCCCAGCGGGGCCACATTCAGTACTTC	CASSFSQRGHIQYF
TRBV14	NA	NA	TRBJ2-5	TGTGCCAGCAGCCAAGTTAACTTTGAAGAGACCCAGTACTTC	CASSQVNFEETQYF
TRBV5-1	NA	few	TRBJ1-2	TGCGCCAGCAGCTTGGAGGCAGGGGTCTATGGCTACACCTTC	CASSLEAGVYGYTF
TRBV6-6	TRBD1	NA	TRBJ2-5	TGTGCCAGCAGGCGCGACAGGGCCCAAGAGACCCAGTACTTC	CASRRDRAQETQYF
TRBV9	TRBD2	few	TRBJ2-1	TGTGCCAGCCCGACGGCTAGCGGGGGGGTCTACAATGAGCAGTTCTTC	CASPTASGGVYNEQFF
TRBV24-1	NA	few	TRBJ2-5	TGTGCCACCAGTGCCGGCCAATTCTTGGACACTGAAGAGACCCAGTACTTC	CATSAGQFLDTEETQYF
TRBV2	TRBD2	NA	TRBJ2-3	TGTGCCAACTCCGGGACTAGCGGGGGCCCTAGCACAGATACGCAGTATTTT	CANSGTSGGPSTDTQYF
TRBV9	NA	few	TRBJ1-1	TGTGCCAGCATGAAGGGAGGTGGGAACACTGAAGCTTTCTTT	CASMKGGGNTEAFF
TRBV28	NA	many	TRBJ2-1	TGTGCCAGCAGTTTGGAGAATGAGCAGTTCTTC	CASSLENEQFF
TRBV4-1	NA	few	TRBJ1-1	TGCGCCAGCAGCCCGCGGCGGGGGTCGGACACTGAAGCTTTCTTT	CASSPRRGSDTEAFF
TRBV6-5	NA	few	TRBJ2-3	TGTGCCAGCAGTTACTCGCGGGGGCCCCAGGATACGCAGTATTTT	CASSYSRGPQDTQYF